This T cell receptor beta chain originates from a study of T cell responses to AZD1222 COVID-19 vaccine. General study findings and limits: Sampling that yielded the repertoires occurred only after the peak T cell response. Nearly half of spike-specific TCRs reportedly target variant regions that are unmutated in the B.1.351 and B.1.1.7 variants.

A remark on this clone: Its antigen is as yet unknown.

CDR1 SGHRS and CDR2 YFSETQ come from the germline V gene. This CDR3 region has 15 residues. V shed 4 bases and J shed 2 bases, with 12 bases lying between them. Assay used: immunoSEQ multiplex PCR; TCRdb lists only in-frame clones, some missing. The profile shows about 140,000 clones, more than 85% of them singletons. The chain is built from TRBV5-1 and TRBJ1-4; a possible D gene is TRBD1 (6 bases). The material was peripheral blood, obtained on day 0 of MenACWY control vaccination. The TCR originated in an adult in good health. The CDR3 region is CASSRTGTTNEKLFF. Written as DNA, the CDR3 is TGCGCCAGCAGCCGCACAGGGACGACTAATGAAAAACTGTTTTTT.